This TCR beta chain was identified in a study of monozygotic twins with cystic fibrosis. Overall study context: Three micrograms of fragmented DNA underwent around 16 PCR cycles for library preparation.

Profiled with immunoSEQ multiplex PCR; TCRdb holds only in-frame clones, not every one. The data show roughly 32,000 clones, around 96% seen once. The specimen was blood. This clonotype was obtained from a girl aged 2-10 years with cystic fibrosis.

This chain's CDR3 is CASRTTQGGYGYTF. CDR3 in DNA: TGTGCCAGCAGAACCACGCAAGGCGGCTATGGCTACACCTTC. The chain employs TRBV6-5 and TRBJ1-2; no firm D call. Germline V gene data show CDR1 as MNHEY and CDR2 as SVGAGI. The V end was cut by 6 bases, the J end by 4 bases, with 15 bases between. This CDR3 comprises 14 residues.